This entry is about one TCR beta chain. This entry comes from a study of cytomegalovirus exposure and HLA in healthy donors. Researchers ran the PCR with 60 Vbeta and 13 Jbeta primers. Assay: immunoSEQ multiplex PCR; the TCRdb copy retains only in-frame clones and omits some. The table lists approximately 120,000 clones, almost 75% of them singletons. The receptor comes from a man aged 35-49 years in good health and CMV-seronegative. The sample taken for sequencing was PBMCs.

This CDR3 is CASSRTSGRVGETQYF. For the CDR3, the DNA is TGCGCCAGCAGCCGTACTTCGGGCAGGGTGGGAGAGACCCAGTACTTC. The chain recombines TRBV4-1 with TRBJ2-5; TRBD1 is a possible D gene (5 bases). CDR3 size: 16 residues. From germline, CDR1 is MGHRA and CDR2 YSYEKL. Deletions cut 4 bases from V and 4 bases from J, with 19 bases between.